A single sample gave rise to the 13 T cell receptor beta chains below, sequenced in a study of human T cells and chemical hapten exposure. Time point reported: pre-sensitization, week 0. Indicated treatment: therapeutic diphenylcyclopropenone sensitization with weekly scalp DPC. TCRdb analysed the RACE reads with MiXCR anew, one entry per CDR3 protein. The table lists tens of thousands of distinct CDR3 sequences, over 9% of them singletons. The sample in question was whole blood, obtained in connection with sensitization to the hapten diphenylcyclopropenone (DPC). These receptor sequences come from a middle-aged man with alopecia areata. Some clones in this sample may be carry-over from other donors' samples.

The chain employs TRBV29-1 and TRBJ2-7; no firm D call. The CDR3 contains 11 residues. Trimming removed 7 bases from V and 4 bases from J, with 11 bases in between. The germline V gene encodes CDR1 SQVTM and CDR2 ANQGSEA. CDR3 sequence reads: CSAIRGYEQYF. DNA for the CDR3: TGCAGCGCCATTAGAGGTTACGAGCAGTACTTC.

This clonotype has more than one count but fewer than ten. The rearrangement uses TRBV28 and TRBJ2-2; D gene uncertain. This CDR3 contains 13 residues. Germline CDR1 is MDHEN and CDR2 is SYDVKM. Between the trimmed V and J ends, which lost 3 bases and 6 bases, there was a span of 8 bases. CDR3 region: CASSLVVPGELFF. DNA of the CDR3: TGTGCCAGCAGTTTGGTAGTACCCGGGGAGCTGTTTTTT.

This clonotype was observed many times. The CDR3 region has the DNA TGTGCCAGCAGCTTAGGGAGCCCTGGGACTAGCTACAATGAGCAGTTCTTC. This sequence encodes CASSLGSPGTSYNEQFF. J is TRBJ2-1 and V is TRBV13; 8 bases fit TRBD2. CDR1 is PRHDT, CDR2 FYEKMQ, per germline (reference sequence). The CDR3 totals 17 residues. V was clipped by 0 bases and J by 3 bases; unmatched bases: 7.

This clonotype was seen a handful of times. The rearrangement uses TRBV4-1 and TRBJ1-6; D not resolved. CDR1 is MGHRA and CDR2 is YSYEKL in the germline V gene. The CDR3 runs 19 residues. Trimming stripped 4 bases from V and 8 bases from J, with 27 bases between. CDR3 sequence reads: CASSLPAVPGKDNYSPLHF. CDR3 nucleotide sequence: TGCGCCAGCAGCCTTCCGGCGGTCCCGGGGAAGGATAATTATTCACCCCTCCACTTT.

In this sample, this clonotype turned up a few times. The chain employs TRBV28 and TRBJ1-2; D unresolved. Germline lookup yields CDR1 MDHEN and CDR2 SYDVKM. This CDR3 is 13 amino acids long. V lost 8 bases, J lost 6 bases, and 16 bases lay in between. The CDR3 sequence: CASGLVASNGYTF. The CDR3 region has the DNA TGTGCCAGCGGCCTAGTGGCAAGCAATGGCTACACCTTC.

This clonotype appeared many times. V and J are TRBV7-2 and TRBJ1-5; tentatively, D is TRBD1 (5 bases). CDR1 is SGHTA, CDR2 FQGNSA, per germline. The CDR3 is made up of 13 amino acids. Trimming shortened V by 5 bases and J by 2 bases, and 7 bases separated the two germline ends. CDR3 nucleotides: TGTGCCAGCAGCGTCAGGGGCAATCAGCCCCAGCATTTT. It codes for CASSVRGNQPQHF. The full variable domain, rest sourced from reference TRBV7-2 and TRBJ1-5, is GAGVSQSPSNKVTEKGKDVELRCDPISGHTALYWYRQSLGQGLEFLIYFQGNSAPDKSGLPSDRFSAERTGGSVSTLTIQRTQQEDSAVYLCASSVRGNQPQHFGDGTRLSIL.

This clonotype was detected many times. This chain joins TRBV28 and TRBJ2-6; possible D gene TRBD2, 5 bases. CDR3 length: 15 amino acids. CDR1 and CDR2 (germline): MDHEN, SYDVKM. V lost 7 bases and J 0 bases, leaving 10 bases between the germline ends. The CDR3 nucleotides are TGTGCCAGCAAGGCGGGCAGCTCTGGGGCCAACGTCCTGACTTTC. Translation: CASKAGSSGANVLTF.

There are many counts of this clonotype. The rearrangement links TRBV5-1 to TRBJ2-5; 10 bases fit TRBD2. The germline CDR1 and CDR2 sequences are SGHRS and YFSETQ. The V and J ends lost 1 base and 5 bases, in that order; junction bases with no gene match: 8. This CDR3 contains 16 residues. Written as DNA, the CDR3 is TGCGCCAGCAGCTTGACTAGCGGGACGATGGTGGAGACCCAGTACTTC. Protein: CASSLTSGTMVETQYF.

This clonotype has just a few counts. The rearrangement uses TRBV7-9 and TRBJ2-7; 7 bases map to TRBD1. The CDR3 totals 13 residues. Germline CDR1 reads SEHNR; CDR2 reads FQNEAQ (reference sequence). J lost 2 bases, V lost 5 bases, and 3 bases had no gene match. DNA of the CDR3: TGTGCCAGCAGCCGGGGACAGACCTACGAGCAGTACTTC. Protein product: CASSRGQTYEQYF.

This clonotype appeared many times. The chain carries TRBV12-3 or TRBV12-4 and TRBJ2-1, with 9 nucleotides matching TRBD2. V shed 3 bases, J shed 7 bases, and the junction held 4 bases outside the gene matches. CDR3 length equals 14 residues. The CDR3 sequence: CASSLAGGPNEQFF. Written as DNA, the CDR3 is TGTGCCAGCAGTTTGGCGGGAGGGCCAAATGAGCAGTTCTTC.

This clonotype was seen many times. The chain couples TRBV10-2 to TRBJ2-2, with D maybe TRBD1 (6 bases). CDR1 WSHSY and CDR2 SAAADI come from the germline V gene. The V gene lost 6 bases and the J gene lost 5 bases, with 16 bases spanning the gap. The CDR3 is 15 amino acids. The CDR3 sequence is CASSASRGRTGELFF. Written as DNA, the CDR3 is TGCGCCAGCAGCGCATCCAGGGGTCGGACCGGGGAGCTGTTTTTT.

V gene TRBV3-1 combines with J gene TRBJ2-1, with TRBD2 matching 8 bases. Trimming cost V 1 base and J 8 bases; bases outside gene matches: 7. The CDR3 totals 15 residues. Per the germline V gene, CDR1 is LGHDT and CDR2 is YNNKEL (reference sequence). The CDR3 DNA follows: TGTGCCAGCAGCCAAGTCGGGAGGGCCGGAGATGAGCAGTTCTTC. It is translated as CASSQVGRAGDEQFF.

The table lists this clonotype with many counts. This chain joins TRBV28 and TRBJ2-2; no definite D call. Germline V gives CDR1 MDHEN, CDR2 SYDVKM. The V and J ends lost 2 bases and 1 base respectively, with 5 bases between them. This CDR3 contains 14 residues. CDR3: CASSLTLNTGELFF. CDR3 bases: TGTGCCAGCAGTTTAACTCTGAACACCGGGGAGCTGTTTTTT.